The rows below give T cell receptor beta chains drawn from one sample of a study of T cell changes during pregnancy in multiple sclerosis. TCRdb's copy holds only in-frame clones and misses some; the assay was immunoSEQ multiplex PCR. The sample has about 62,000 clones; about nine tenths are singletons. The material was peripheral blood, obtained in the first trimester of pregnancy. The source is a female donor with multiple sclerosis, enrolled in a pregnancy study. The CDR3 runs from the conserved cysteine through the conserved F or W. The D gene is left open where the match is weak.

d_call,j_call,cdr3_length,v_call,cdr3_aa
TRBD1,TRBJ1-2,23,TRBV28,CASSLLRRVEGDLGQGDYYGYTF
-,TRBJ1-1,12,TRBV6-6,CASSFSRLEAFF
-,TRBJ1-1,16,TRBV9,CASNRQGQSGNTEAFF
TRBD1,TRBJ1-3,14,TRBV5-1,CASSFGTGGNTIYF
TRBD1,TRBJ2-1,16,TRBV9,CASSSSRDRGFLEQFF
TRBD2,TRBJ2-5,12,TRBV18,CASSPSGETQYF
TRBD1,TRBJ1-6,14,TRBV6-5,CASKTGGENSPLHF
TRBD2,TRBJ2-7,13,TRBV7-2,CASSLAGTREQYF
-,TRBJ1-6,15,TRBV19,CASRYAGTVNSPLHF
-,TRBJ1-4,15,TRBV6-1,CASSFGLATNEKLFF
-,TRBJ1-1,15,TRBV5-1,CASSLAGERGTEAFF
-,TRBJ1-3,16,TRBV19,CASSMEGLSSGNTIYF
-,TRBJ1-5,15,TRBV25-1,CASSEGEGSNQPQHF
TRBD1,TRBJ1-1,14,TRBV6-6,CASFLQGAATEAFF
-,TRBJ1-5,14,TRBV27,CASSGRYLQGPQHF
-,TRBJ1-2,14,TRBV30,CAWSLGGSDYGYTF
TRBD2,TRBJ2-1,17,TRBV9,CASSVGGASGGATEQFF
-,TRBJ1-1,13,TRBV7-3,CASSFDSRTEAFF
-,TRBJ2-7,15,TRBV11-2,CASSFALGTLYEQYF
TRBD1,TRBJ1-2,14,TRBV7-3,CASSLLGTDYVYTF
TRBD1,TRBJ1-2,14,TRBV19,CASSIVTGIYGYTF
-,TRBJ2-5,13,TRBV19,CASSWTDQETQYF
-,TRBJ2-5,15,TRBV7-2,CASSSDGQYQETQYF
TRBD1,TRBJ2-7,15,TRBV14,CASSSDRVEFYEQYF
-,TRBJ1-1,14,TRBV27,CASSFVSEVTEAFF
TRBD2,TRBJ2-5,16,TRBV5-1,CASSLGTSGGRETQYF
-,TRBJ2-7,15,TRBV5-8,CASSFKGHTKYEQYF
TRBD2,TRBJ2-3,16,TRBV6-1,CASSEVLAGNTDTQYF
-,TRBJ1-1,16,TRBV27,CASSLGAGLAYTEAFF